A selection of T cell receptor beta chains follows, all from one sample in a study of T cell changes during pregnancy in multiple sclerosis. Produced via immunoSEQ multiplex PCR; TCRdb's table is partial and in-frame only. Of under 40,000 clones in the sample, approximately 90% were seen once. This sample comprised CD8+ T cells from peripheral blood mononuclear cells, obtained before pregnancy. Receptor source: a female donor with multiple sclerosis, enrolled in a pregnancy study. The CDR3 runs from the conserved cysteine through the conserved F or W. The D gene is left open where the match is weak. The size of a clone is reported for some rows only, either as once, few or many, or as a class for expanded clones.

TRBV19	once	TRBJ1-1	.	13	CASTPEPRTEAFF	TGTGCCAGTACCCCCGAGCCGAGGACTGAAGCTTTCTTT
TRBV9	few	TRBJ1-1	.	13	CASSAGGKSEAFF	TGTGCCAGCAGCGCGGGGGGAAAGAGTGAAGCTTTCTTT
TRBV23-1	.	TRBJ1-5	.	13	CASSQTENQPQHF	TGCGCCAGCAGTCAAACAGAGAACCAGCCCCAGCATTTT
TRBV4-1	few	TRBJ1-1	TRBD1	15	CASSQSGTGVAEAFF	TGCGCCAGCAGCCAATCCGGGACAGGGGTCGCTGAAGCTTTCTTT
TRBV19	.	TRBJ2-1	TRBD2	17	CASSPTSGGISYNEQFF	TGTGCCAGTAGCCCGACTAGCGGGGGGATCTCCTACAATGAGCAGTTCTTC
TRBV29-1	.	TRBJ2-7	TRBD1	15	CSATWTGGLHYEQYF	TGCAGCGCCACCTGGACAGGGGGCTTGCACTACGAGCAGTACTTC
TRBV27	.	TRBJ2-2	.	16	CASSAGGQRRLGELFF	TGTGCCAGCAGCGCCGGGGGACAGAGACGACTGGGGGAGCTGTTTTTT
TRBV4-1	.	TRBJ2-7	TRBD2	13	CASSLRTSYEQYF	TGCGCCAGCAGCCTTCGGACTAGCTACGAGCAGTACTTC
TRBV7-2	.	TRBJ1-2	TRBD1	15	CASSLSGGDIYGYTF	TGTGCCAGCAGCTTATCAGGGGGCGACATCTATGGCTACACCTTC
TRBV4-2	once	TRBJ1-1	.	16	CASSHGPGDVNTEAFF	TGTGCCAGCAGCCATGGACCGGGAGATGTGAACACTGAAGCTTTCTTT
TRBV19	.	TRBJ2-6	.	15	CASSWGGSGANVLTF	TGTGCCAGTAGCTGGGGAGGCTCTGGGGCCAACGTCCTGACTTTC
TRBV9	.	TRBJ2-1	TRBD2	18	CASSHPRGSSGGDNEQFF	TGTGCCAGCAGTCACCCGCGGGGATCCAGCGGGGGGGACAATGAGCAGTTCTTC
TRBV2	.	TRBJ2-7	.	13	CASDSTRAYEQYF	TGTGCCAGCGATTCGACGAGGGCCTACGAGCAGTACTTC
TRBV28	.	TRBJ2-5	.	15	CASSSPRTIQETQYF	TGTGCCAGCAGTTCCCCTCGGACAATCCAAGAGACCCAGTACTTC
TRBV7-8	.	TRBJ2-1	TRBD2	16	CASSLVGTRGGNEQFF	TGTGCCAGCAGCTTAGTCGGGACTAGGGGGGGGAATGAGCAGTTCTTC
TRBV7-9	.	TRBJ2-3	TRBD2	16	CASSSSLAGGRDTQYF	TGTGCCAGCAGCTCCTCACTAGCGGGAGGGCGGGATACGCAGTATTTT
TRBV5-4	.	TRBJ1-1	TRBD1	15	CASRNRGLEDTEAFF	TGTGCCAGCAGGAACAGGGGTTTGGAGGACACTGAAGCTTTCTTT
TRBV10-2	once	TRBJ1-1	.	12	CASSWSSGEAFF	TGCGCCAGCAGTTGGTCCTCGGGTGAAGCTTTCTTT
TRBV7-9	.	TRBJ2-5	TRBD1	15	CASSPWDRGRETQYF	TGTGCCAGCAGCCCCTGGGACAGGGGGCGAGAGACCCAGTACTTC
TRBV6-1	.	TRBJ2-3	TRBD2	18	CASSGSGGGSSSTDTQYF	TGTGCCAGCAGTGGTAGCGGGGGGGGGTCCTCTAGCACAGATACGCAGTATTTT
TRBV27	.	TRBJ1-5	TRBD1	15	CASSLDRASNQPQHF	TGTGCCAGCAGTTTAGACAGGGCGAGCAATCAGCCCCAGCATTTT
TRBV2	.	TRBJ1-6	.	13	CASRGHLNSPLHF	TGTGCCAGCAGGGGACATCTAAATTCACCCCTCCACTTT
TRBV28	few	TRBJ1-2	TRBD1	16	CASSRRTGTINYGYTF	TGTGCCAGCAGCCGACGGACAGGGACCATTAACTATGGCTACACCTTC
TRBV5-1	.	TRBJ1-1	TRBD1	14	CASSFRGPGAEAFF	TGCGCCAGCAGCTTCAGGGGGCCGGGCGCTGAAGCTTTCTTT
TRBV7-8	.	TRBJ1-5	.	15	CASSLRGTSNQPQHF	TGTGCCAGCAGCTTACGAGGAACTAGCAATCAGCCCCAGCATTTT
TRBV5-4	.	TRBJ2-1	TRBD1	15	CASSLGQGYFDEQFF	TGTGCCAGCAGCTTGGGACAGGGTTACTTCGATGAGCAGTTCTTC
TRBV19	once	TRBJ1-3	.	15	CASRSTGGSGNTIYF	TGTGCCAGTAGGTCCACGGGGGGCTCCGGAAACACCATATATTTT
TRBV29-1	.	TRBJ2-2	TRBD1	15	CSVQTTDRAAGELFF	TGCAGCGTTCAGACGACGGACAGGGCGGCCGGGGAGCTGTTTTTT
TRBV4-1	.	TRBJ1-6	TRBD1	16	CASSQDLGQGGSPLHF	TGCGCCAGCAGCCAAGACCTGGGACAGGGAGGCTCACCCCTCCACTTT
TRBV27	.	TRBJ2-7	TRBD2	14	CASRGGLAAYEQYF	TGTGCCAGCAGGGGGGGACTAGCGGCCTACGAGCAGTACTTC
TRBV4-1	.	TRBJ1-5	.	14	CASSPGKGREPQHF	TGCGCCAGCAGCCCCGGGAAGGGGAGGGAGCCCCAGCATTTT
TRBV5-1	.	TRBJ2-7	.	12	CASSFNQNEQYF	TGCGCCAGCAGCTTTAATCAGAACGAGCAGTACTTC
TRBV5-4	.	TRBJ1-2	TRBD1	16	CASSWGQPSSNYGYTF	TGTGCCAGCAGCTGGGGACAGCCGTCTTCTAACTATGGCTACACCTTC
TRBV6-5	.	TRBJ2-7	.	11	CASTSGYEQYF	TGTGCCAGCACCTCGGGTTACGAGCAGTACTTC
TRBV18	.	TRBJ2-7	.	15	CASSPRLPPDYEQYF	TGTGCCAGCTCACCGAGACTCCCACCGGACTACGAGCAGTACTTC
TRBV5-5	.	TRBJ1-3	.	15	CASSLSRGAGNTIYF	TGTGCCAGCAGCTTGTCCAGGGGCGCTGGAAACACCATATATTTT
TRBV19	.	TRBJ1-3	.	15	CASSGGGYSGNTIYF	TGTGCCAGTAGTGGAGGCGGCTACTCTGGAAACACCATATATTTT
TRBV10-2	.	TRBJ2-7	TRBD2	12	CASMASGYEQYF	TGCGCCAGCATGGCTAGCGGCTACGAGCAGTACTTC
TRBV7-9	.	TRBJ2-7	.	13	CASGGGITYEQYF	TGTGCCAGCGGGGGGGGCATAACCTACGAGCAGTACTTC
TRBV27	once	TRBJ2-4	.	16	CASSELGFAAKNIQYF	TGTGCCAGCAGTGAGCTTGGTTTTGCGGCCAAAAACATTCAGTACTTC
TRBV18	.	TRBJ1-2	TRBD1	14	CASSPLDRFHGYTF	TGTGCCAGCTCACCCCTGGACAGGTTCCATGGCTACACCTTC
TRBV14	.	TRBJ2-1	.	16	CASSQDRWSSYNEQFF	TGTGCCAGCAGCCAAGATCGGTGGAGCTCCTACAATGAGCAGTTCTTC
TRBV4-1	.	TRBJ1-2	.	13	CASSQGEGVGYTF	TGCGCCAGCAGCCAAGGGGAGGGGGTTGGCTACACCTTC
TRBV13	once	TRBJ2-7	TRBD1	15	CASSLGGQGFYEQYF	TGTGCCAGCAGCTTAGGCGGACAGGGCTTCTACGAGCAGTACTTC
TRBV30	.	TRBJ1-4	.	12	CAWSVLSEKLFF	TGTGCCTGGAGTGTGTTGAGCGAAAAACTGTTTTTT
TRBV27	.	TRBJ1-5	TRBD1	15	CASSLGTGFLQPQHF	TGTGCCAGCAGTTTAGGGACAGGGTTTTTGCAGCCCCAGCATTTT
TRBV5-4	.	TRBJ1-1	.	15	CASSFPEVKRTEAFF	TGTGCCAGCAGCTTTCCCGAGGTGAAGAGGACAGAAGCTTTCTTT
TRBV28	.	TRBJ1-2	TRBD1	13	CASSPQGAHGYTF	TGTGCCAGCAGTCCGCAGGGGGCTCATGGCTACACCTTC
TRBV6-1	.	TRBJ2-7	.	14	CASKLASANYEQYF	TGTGCCAGCAAATTAGCTAGCGCTAACTACGAGCAGTACTTC
TRBV10-3	.	TRBJ2-1	TRBD2	16	CASSYTSGGPYNEQFF	TGTGCCAGCAGTTACACTAGCGGGGGACCCTACAATGAGCAGTTCTTC
TRBV9	.	TRBJ2-3	.	16	CASSAWSGGSTDTQYF	TGTGCCAGCAGCGCCTGGAGCGGAGGGAGCACAGATACGCAGTATTTT
TRBV2	.	TRBJ2-7	.	12	CASMGTVYEQYF	TGTGCCAGCATGGGGACTGTCTACGAGCAGTACTTC
TRBV5-6	.	TRBJ1-1	TRBD1	14	CASSLEQGGTEAFF	TGTGCCAGCAGCTTGGAACAGGGGGGCACTGAAGCTTTCTTT